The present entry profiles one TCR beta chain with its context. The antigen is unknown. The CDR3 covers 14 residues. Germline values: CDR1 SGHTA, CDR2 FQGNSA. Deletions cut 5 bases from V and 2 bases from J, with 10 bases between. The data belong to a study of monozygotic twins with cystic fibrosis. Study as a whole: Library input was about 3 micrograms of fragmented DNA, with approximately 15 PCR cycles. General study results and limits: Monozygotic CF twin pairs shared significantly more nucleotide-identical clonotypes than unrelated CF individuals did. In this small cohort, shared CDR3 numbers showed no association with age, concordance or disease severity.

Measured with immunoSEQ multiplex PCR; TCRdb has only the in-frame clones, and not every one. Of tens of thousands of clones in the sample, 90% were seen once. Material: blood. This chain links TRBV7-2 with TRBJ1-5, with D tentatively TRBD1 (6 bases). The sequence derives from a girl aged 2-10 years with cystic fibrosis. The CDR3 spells CASSLQGRNQPQHF. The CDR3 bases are TGTGCCAGCAGCCTACAGGGACGCAATCAGCCCCAGCATTTT. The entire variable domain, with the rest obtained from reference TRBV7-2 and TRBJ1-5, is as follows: GAGVSQSPSNKVTEKGKDVELRCDPISGHTALYWYRQSLGQGLEFLIYFQGNSAPDKSGLPSDRFSAERTGGSVSTLTIQRTQQEDSAVYLCASSLQGRNQPQHFGDGTRLSIL.